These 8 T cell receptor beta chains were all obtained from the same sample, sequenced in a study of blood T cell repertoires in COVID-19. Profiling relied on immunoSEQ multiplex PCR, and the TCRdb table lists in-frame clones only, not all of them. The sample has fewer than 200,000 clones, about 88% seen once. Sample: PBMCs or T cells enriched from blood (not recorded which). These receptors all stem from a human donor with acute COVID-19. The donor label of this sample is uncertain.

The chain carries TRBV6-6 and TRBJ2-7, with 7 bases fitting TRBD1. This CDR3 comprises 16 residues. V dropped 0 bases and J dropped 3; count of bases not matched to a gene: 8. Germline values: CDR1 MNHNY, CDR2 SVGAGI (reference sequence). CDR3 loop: CASSYSRDRDSYEQYF. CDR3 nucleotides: TGTGCCAGCAGTTACTCGAGAGACCGGGACAGCTACGAGCAGTACTTC.

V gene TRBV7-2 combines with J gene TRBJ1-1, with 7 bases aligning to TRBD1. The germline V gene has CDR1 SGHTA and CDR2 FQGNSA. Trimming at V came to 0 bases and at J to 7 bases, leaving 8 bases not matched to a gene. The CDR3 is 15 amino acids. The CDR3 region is CASSLAYDRVNEAFF. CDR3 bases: TGTGCCAGCAGCTTAGCGTACGACAGGGTAAATGAAGCTTTCTTT. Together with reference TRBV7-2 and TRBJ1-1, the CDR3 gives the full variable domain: GAGVSQSPSNKVTEKGKDVELRCDPISGHTALYWYRQSLGQGLEFLIYFQGNSAPDKSGLPSDRFSAERTGGSVSTLTIQRTQQEDSAVYLCASSLAYDRVNEAFFGQGTRLTVV.

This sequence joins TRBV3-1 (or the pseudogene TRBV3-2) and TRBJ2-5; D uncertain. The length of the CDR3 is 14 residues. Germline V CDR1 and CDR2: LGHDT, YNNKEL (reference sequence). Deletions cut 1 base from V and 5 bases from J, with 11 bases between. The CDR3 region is CASSQAAVGETQYF. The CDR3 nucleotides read TGTGCCAGCAGCCAAGCGGCAGTCGGGGAGACCCAGTACTTC.

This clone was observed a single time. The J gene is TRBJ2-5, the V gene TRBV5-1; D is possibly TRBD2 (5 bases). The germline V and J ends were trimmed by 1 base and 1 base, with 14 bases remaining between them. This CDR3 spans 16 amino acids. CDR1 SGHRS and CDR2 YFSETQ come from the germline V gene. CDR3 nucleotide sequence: TGCGCCAGCAGCTTGAATCCGACGAGCGGCCAAGAGACCCAGTACTTC. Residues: CASSLNPTSGQETQYF.

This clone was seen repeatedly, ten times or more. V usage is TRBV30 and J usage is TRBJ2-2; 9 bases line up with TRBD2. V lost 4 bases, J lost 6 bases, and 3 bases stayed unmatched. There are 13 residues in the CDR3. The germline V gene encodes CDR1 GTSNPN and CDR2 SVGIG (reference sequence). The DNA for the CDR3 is TGTGCCTGGAAACGGACTAGCGCCGGGGAGCTGTTTTTT. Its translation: CAWKRTSAGELFF.

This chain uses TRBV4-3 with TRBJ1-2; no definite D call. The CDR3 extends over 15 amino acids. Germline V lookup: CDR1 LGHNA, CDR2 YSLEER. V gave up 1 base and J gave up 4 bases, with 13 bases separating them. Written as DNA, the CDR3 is TGCGCCAGCAGCCAAGGGGGAGTGGGAATCTATGGCTACACCTTC. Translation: CASSQGGVGIYGYTF.

CDR3 in amino acids: CASSVSGTQETQYF. The CDR3 DNA reads TGTGCCAGCAGCGTAAGCGGGACTCAAGAGACCCAGTACTTC. The chain joins TRBV9 to TRBJ2-5, with TRBD2 matching over 7 bases. This CDR3 is built from 14 residues. The V gene end was trimmed by 1 base and the J gene end by 2 bases; junction bases not matched to a gene: 2. Germline lookup yields CDR1 SGDLS and CDR2 YYNGEE.

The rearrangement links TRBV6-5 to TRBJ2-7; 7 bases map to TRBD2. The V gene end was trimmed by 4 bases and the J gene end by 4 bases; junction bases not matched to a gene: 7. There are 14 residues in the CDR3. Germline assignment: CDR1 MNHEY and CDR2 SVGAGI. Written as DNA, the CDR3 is TGTGCCAGCAGTTGGGGGGGGGATCGGTACGAGCAGTACTTC. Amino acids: CASSWGGDRYEQYF.